This entry lists 12 T cell receptor beta chains sequenced from one sample in a study of blood T cell repertoires in COVID-19. The data were produced by immunoSEQ multiplex PCR, yet TCRdb's version contains in-frame clones alone and is incomplete. Among approximately 53,000 clones listed, 81% were seen once. The sample was peripheral blood. The receptors stem from a woman over 75 with COVID-19, enrolled during active disease.

CDR3 sequence (DNA): TGTGCCAGCAGCGGGACTAGCCTCGGCGGGGAGACCCAGTACTTC. It is translated as CASSGTSLGGETQYF. The gene calls are TRBV9 and TRBJ2-5; 8 nucleotides line up with TRBD2. CDR3 length equals 15 residues. After removal of 3 bases from V and 5 bases from J, the junction contained 9 bases not matched to a gene. Germline V lookup: CDR1 SGDLS, CDR2 YYNGEE.

This clone was seen a few times. This chain uses TRBV4-1 with TRBJ2-3, with D hard to call. The CDR3 length is 15 residues. Germline lookup yields CDR1 MGHRA and CDR2 YSYEKL. Deletions cut 4 bases from V and 3 bases from J, with 14 bases between. The DNA for the CDR3 is TGCGCCAGCAGCCCCCTGGCAATCGGGACAGATACGCAGTATTTT. Translation gives CASSPLAIGTDTQYF.

V usage is TRBV9 and J usage is TRBJ2-5; 7 bases align to TRBD2. V gave up 0 bases and J gave up 10 bases; unmatched junction bases: 12. Germline lookup yields CDR1 SGDLS and CDR2 YYNGEE. The CDR3 consists of 15 residues. In DNA form, the CDR3 reads TGTGCCAGCAGCGTAGCTACAGGCGCCCGGGGGGACCAGTACTTC. Its translation: CASSVATGARGDQYF.

This chain connects TRBV20-1 to TRBJ2-1; the D gene is possibly TRBD1 (6 bases). Deletions cut 8 bases from V and 7 bases from J, with 9 bases between. The V gene's germline CDR1 is DFQATT and CDR2 SNEGSKA (reference sequence). The CDR3 covers 10 residues. The CDR3 loop is CSYRGNEQFF. CDR3 coding DNA: TGCAGTTATAGGGGGAATGAGCAGTTCTTC.

This sequence joins TRBV5-4 and TRBJ2-5; D ambiguous. V gave up 2 bases and J gave up 0 bases, with 2 bases separating them. This CDR3 comprises 12 residues. The germline gives CDR1 SGHNT, CDR2 YYREEE (reference sequence). DNA for the CDR3: TGTGCCAGCAGCTTTAACCAAGAGACCCAGTACTTC. The encoded protein is CASSFNQETQYF. Together with reference TRBV5-4 and TRBJ2-5, the CDR3 gives the full variable domain: ETGVTQSPTHLIKTRGQQVTLRCSSQSGHNTVSWYQQALGQGPQFIFQYYREEENGRGNFPPRFSGLQFPNYSSELNVNALELDDSALYLCASSFNQETQYFGPGTRLLVL.

The chain uses TRBV6-5 and TRBJ2-1; weak D call: TRBD2 (6 bases). Germline CDR1 and CDR2: MNHEY and SVGAGI. V was trimmed by 7 bases and J by 3 bases, leaving 13 bases between them. There are 14 residues in the CDR3. This CDR3 reads CASKVSSGYNEQFF. The DNA for the CDR3 is TGTGCCAGCAAGGTTAGTAGCGGCTACAATGAGCAGTTCTTC.

This chain links TRBV5-4 with TRBJ2-3; possible D gene TRBD2, 5 bases. The CDR3 loop spans 14 amino acids. V was trimmed by 1 base and J by 5 bases, leaving 11 bases between them. The V gene's germline CDR1 is SGHNT and CDR2 YYREEE (reference sequence). CDR3 sequence (DNA): TGTGCCAGCAGCTTGTCAAGCGGCGTAGATACGCAGTATTTT. This translates into CASSLSSGVDTQYF.

The chain has TRBV10-2 and TRBJ2-3, with TRBD1 matching 9 bases. Trimming at V came to 8 bases and at J to 0 bases, leaving 15 bases not matched to a gene. From germline, CDR1 is WSHSY and CDR2 SAAADI. This CDR3 comprises 18 residues. CDR3 region: CASYGQGSSTTSTDTQYF. In nucleotides, the CDR3 is TGCGCCAGCTACGGACAGGGGAGCAGTACCACAAGCACAGATACGCAGTATTTT.

This clone came up a few times. The chain is built from TRBV6-2 or TRBV6-3 and TRBJ1-2, with a tentative D call TRBD1 (6 bases). The germline gives CDR1 MNHEY, CDR2 SVGEGT. This CDR3 is 13 amino acids long. V lost 4 bases and J 6 bases, leaving 12 bases between the germline ends. This chain's CDR3 is CASSSQGWDGYTF. CDR3 DNA sequence: TGTGCCAGCAGTTCACAGGGCTGGGATGGCTACACCTTC.

The rearrangement joins TRBV5-8 to TRBJ1-4; D gene uncertain. Germline assignment: CDR1 SGHTS and CDR2 YDEGEE. Trimming took 1 base from V and 4 from J, leaving 11 bases between them. This CDR3 contains 15 residues. The DNA for the CDR3 is TGTGCCAGCAGCTTGCCGGGGTACCTTAATGAAAAACTGTTTTTT. Residues: CASSLPGYLNEKLFF.

There are a few counts of this clone. CDR3 sequence reads: CASSYGARSNYGYTF. The CDR3 coding sequence is TGTGCCAGCTCTTATGGGGCGCGTTCTAACTATGGCTACACCTTC. The V and J genes are TRBV28 and TRBJ1-2; D may be TRBD1 (5 bases). The CDR3 loop spans 15 amino acids. The V and J ends lost 8 bases and 0 bases respectively, with 16 bases between them. CDR1 and CDR2 (germline): MDHEN, SYDVKM.

This chain uses TRBV28 with TRBJ1-4, with D possibly being TRBD1 (6 bases). Between the trimmed V and J ends, which lost 4 bases and 7 bases, there was a span of 16 bases. The CDR3 loop spans 15 amino acids. Per the germline V gene, CDR1 is MDHEN and CDR2 is SYDVKM. The CDR3 region is CASSSAQGRGEKLFF. CDR3 sequence (DNA): TGTGCCAGCAGTTCAGCACAGGGTCGAGGTGAAAAACTGTTTTTT. The whole variable domain, filled in from reference TRBV28 and TRBJ1-4, reads DVKVTQSSRYLVKRTGEKVFLECVQDMDHENMFWYRQDPGLGLRLIYFSYDVKMKEKGDIPEGYSVSREKKERFSLILESASTNQTSMYLCASSSAQGRGEKLFFGSGTQLSVL.